Listed here are 28 T cell receptor beta chains from one sample, sequenced in a study of T-cell reconstitution after alpha-beta-depleted transplantation in children. Library preparation (for TCRbeta) was performed with unique molecular identifiers. TCRdb fed the PCR reads into MiXCR, producing one record per CDR3 protein. The repertoire has a few hundred thousand distinct CDR3 sequences, roughly a tenth of them found once; the top ten carry 28%. Sequences were derived from PBMCs, sampled before TCRalphabeta/CD19-depleted stem cell transplant. These receptors came from a child in the first two years of life with acute myeloid leukemia, due to receive a stem cell transplant.

The sample holds many counts of this clonotype. V and J are TRBV5-1 and TRBJ2-3; TRBD2 matches at 9 bases. V trimming: 0 bases; J trimming: 4 bases; junction bases outside the gene matches: 3. This CDR3 comprises 15 residues. Germline lookup yields CDR1 SGHRS and CDR2 YFSETQ. CDR3 sequence: CASSLGTSDADTQYF. In DNA, the CDR3 is TGCGCCAGCAGCTTGGGGACTAGCGACGCAGATACGCAGTATTTT. The whole variable domain, filled in from reference TRBV5-1 and TRBJ2-3, reads KAGVTQTPRYLIKTRGQQVTLSCSPISGHRSVSWYQQTPGQGLQFLFEYFSETQRNKGNFPGRFSGRQFSNSRSEMNVSTLELGDSALYLCASSLGTSDADTQYFGPGTRLTVL.

In its sample, this clonotype was seen many times. The rearrangement links TRBV5-5 to TRBJ2-5; no definite D call. Germline values: CDR1 SGHKS, CDR2 YYEKEE (reference sequence). The CDR3 covers 15 residues. Trimming stripped 0 bases from V and 2 bases from J, with 11 bases between. CDR3 nucleotides: TGTGCCAGCAGCTTGGCCGCGCCTTCGCAAGAGACCCAGTACTTC. This codes for CASSLAAPSQETQYF.

This clonotype was counted between two and nine times. CDR3 region: CASSLGPPGAEAFF. CDR3 in DNA: TGTGCCAGCAGCTTAGGTCCCCCCGGGGCTGAAGCTTTCTTT. The chain uses TRBV7-3 and TRBJ1-1; D remains ambiguous. There are 14 residues in the CDR3. The germline V gene encodes CDR1 SGHTA and CDR2 FQGTGA. The V end lost 2 bases, the J end lost 6 bases, and 13 bases lay between the germline ends.

This clonotype was picked up a small number of times. The chain recombines TRBV20-1 with TRBJ2-7, with D possibly called TRBD1 or TRBD2 (5 bases each). The V gene's germline CDR1 is DFQATT and CDR2 SNEGSKA (reference sequence). V lost 5 bases to trimming and J lost 6 bases, with 17 bases between them. This CDR3 is 13 amino acids long. The DNA for the CDR3 is TGCAGTGCTCAAACCCGCCGGGGCCCCGAGCAGTACTTC. Protein product: CSAQTRRGPEQYF.

The chain joins TRBV28 to TRBJ2-5, with 7 bases matching TRBD1. The J segment lost 0 bases and the V segment lost 10 bases, leaving 5 bases of the junction unmatched. The germline CDR1 and CDR2 sequences are MDHEN and SYDVKM. The CDR3 spans 13 residues. CDR3 loop: CATGQPYQETQYF. In nucleotides, the CDR3 is TGTGCCACGGGACAGCCATACCAAGAGACCCAGTACTTC.

There are many counts of this clonotype. V gene TRBV6-2 or TRBV6-3 combines with J gene TRBJ2-1; D may be TRBD1 or TRBD2 (5 bases each). The CDR3 runs 14 residues. Deletions cut 8 bases from V and 5 bases from J, with 16 bases between. The germline V gene encodes CDR1 MNHEY and CDR2 SVGEGT. In DNA form, the CDR3 reads TGTGCCAGCGGGGGAGACAGCGATAACAATGAGCAGTTCTTC. Protein sequence: CASGGDSDNNEQFF.

This clonotype occurred many times. The chain recombines TRBV18 with TRBJ2-7; TRBD2 matches 10 bases. The trim removed 4 bases at V and 4 bases at J, leaving 4 bases unmatched. The germline V gene encodes CDR1 KGHSH and CDR2 LQKENI. CDR3 length equals 14 residues. CDR3 region: CASSHGTSVYEQYF. The CDR3, as DNA: TGTGCCAGCTCACACGGGACTAGCGTGTACGAGCAGTACTTC.

This rearrangement joins TRBV30 to TRBJ2-5; no clear D gene. Germline V gene lookup returns CDR1 GTSNPN and CDR2 SVGIG (reference sequence). V shed 5 bases and J shed 3 bases, with 16 bases lying between them. This CDR3 has 14 residues. CDR3 loop: CAWFQKGLEETQYF. The CDR3 DNA sequence: TGTGCCTGGTTCCAGAAGGGCCTGGAAGAGACCCAGTACTTC.

This clonotype was recorded many times. The gene calls are TRBV5-5 and TRBJ2-1; D is ambiguous. The germline CDR1 and CDR2 sequences are SGHKS and YYEKEE (reference sequence). The CDR3 is 16 residues long. V was pared by 1 base and J by 8 bases, with 19 bases between. This chain's CDR3 is CASSLSRTRKVYEQFF. The CDR3 nucleotides read TGTGCCAGCAGCTTGTCCAGGACCAGAAAAGTATATGAGCAGTTCTTC.

The sample holds many counts of this clonotype. V is TRBV20-1 and J is TRBJ2-5; TRBD2 matches 8 bases. The ends lost 6 bases at V and 6 bases at J; junction bases unmatched: 9. CDR3 length: 13 amino acids. Germline V lookup: CDR1 DFQATT, CDR2 SNEGSKA (reference sequence). The CDR3 here is CSAPAGDMQTQYF. In DNA form, the CDR3 reads TGCAGTGCCCCAGCGGGAGATATGCAGACCCAGTACTTC.

V and J are TRBV7-2 and TRBJ2-3; 7 nucleotides agree with TRBD1. Per the germline V gene, CDR1 is SGHTA and CDR2 is FQGNSA. J lost 4 bases, V lost 4 bases, and 8 bases had no gene match. The CDR3 runs to 15 residues. The CDR3 spells CASSSRQGRADTQYF. The CDR3 coding sequence is TGTGCCAGCAGCTCGAGACAGGGTAGGGCAGATACGCAGTATTTT. The full variable domain, rest sourced from reference TRBV7-2 and TRBJ2-3, is GAGVSQSPSNKVTEKGKDVELRCDPISGHTALYWYRQSLGQGLEFLIYFQGNSAPDKSGLPSDRFSAERTGGSVSTLTIQRTQQEDSAVYLCASSSRQGRADTQYFGPGTRLTVL.

Ten or more counts support this clonotype. The rearrangement joins TRBV7-2 to TRBJ2-5; a weak D match, TRBD1 (5 bases). This CDR3 is built from 14 residues. Germline lookup yields CDR1 SGHTA and CDR2 FQGNSA. V was clipped by 1 base and J by 3 bases, with 9 bases between them. The DNA for the CDR3 is TGTGCCAGCAGCTTAGGCGGACATGAAGAGACCCAGTACTTC. Protein sequence: CASSLGGHEETQYF.

In regard to this clonotype: A much larger clone sits a single nucleotide away, making a read error possible. The V and J genes are TRBV20-1 and TRBJ1-5, with 9 positions matching TRBD1. Germline V gene sequence: CDR1 DFQATT, CDR2 SNEGSKA (reference sequence). Trimming took 4 bases from V and 3 from J; bases not matched to a gene: 7. The CDR3 is 15 amino acids. This CDR3 reads CSATTGTGSNQPQHF. Here the CDR3 DNA reads TGCAGTGCTACCACCGGGACAGGGTCCAATCAGCCCCAGCATTTT.

This clonotype was recorded many times. CDR3: CASRRTNPGLGPLSKNEQYF. The CDR3, as DNA: TGTGCCAGCCGTAGAACGAATCCGGGACTAGGGCCCCTCTCTAAAAACGAGCAGTACTTC. V gene TRBV2 combines with J gene TRBJ2-7, with 8 bases matching TRBD2. The trim removed 8 bases at V and 5 bases at J, leaving 29 bases unmatched. CDR1 and CDR2 (germline): SNHLY, FYNNEI. This CDR3 is 20 amino acids long.

This clonotype was observed a few times. The V gene is TRBV11-3, the J gene TRBJ2-7; 9 nucleotides align to TRBD1. V lost 5 bases to trimming and J lost 6 bases; unmatched junction nucleotides: 8. Germline loops: CDR1 SGHNT, CDR2 YENEEA. The CDR3 runs to 14 residues. CDR3 loop: CASSPGGTGREQYF. In nucleotides, the CDR3 is TGTGCCAGCAGCCCTGGAGGGACAGGGCGCGAGCAGTACTTC.

The chain couples TRBV20-1 to TRBJ2-7, with 7 bases aligning to TRBD1. This CDR3 contains 12 residues. Germline CDR1 and CDR2: DFQATT and SNEGSKA (reference sequence). The V segment lost 6 bases and the J segment 2 bases; nucleotides outside the gene matches: 4. Written as DNA, the CDR3 is TGCAGTGCCCCGACAGGGCCCTACGAGCAGTACTTC. It specifies CSAPTGPYEQYF.

With respect to this clonotype: A much larger clone sits a single nucleotide away, making a read error possible. The chain employs TRBV27 and TRBJ2-3; 13 bases are a match to TRBD2. Looked up from germline, CDR1 is MNHEY and CDR2 is SMNVEV (reference sequence). CDR3 length: 17 amino acids. This CDR3 is CASSYGLAGALTGTQYF. CDR3 nucleotides: TGTGCCAGCAGTTATGGACTAGCGGGGGCCCTCACAGGTACGCAGTATTTT.

In this sample, this clonotype turned up many times. The genes are TRBV12-3 or TRBV12-4 and TRBJ1-5; tentatively, D is TRBD1 (6 bases). Trimming cost V 5 bases and J 4 bases, with 18 bases left between them. The CDR3 extends over 16 amino acids. The CDR3 nucleotides read TGTGCCAGCAGTCCAGGGGCGGCAGGTATTAATCAGCCCCAGCATTTT. As protein: CASSPGAAGINQPQHF.

This clonotype showed up many times. This chain links TRBV6-1 with TRBJ2-5; 11 nucleotides match TRBD1. The CDR3 runs to 15 residues. CDR1 and CDR2 (germline): MNHNS, SASEGT. The junction had 5 bases not matched to a gene; V was cut back by 1 base and J by 7 bases. For the CDR3, the DNA is TGTGCCAGCAGTGAAGTCGGGACAGGGGGTGCGACCCAGTACTTC. Its translation is CASSEVGTGGATQYF.

The chain couples TRBV11-2 to TRBJ2-5, with D uncertain. The CDR3 loop spans 15 amino acids. Germline CDR1 is SGHAT and CDR2 is FQNNGV. V was cut by 6 bases and J by 1 base, with 15 bases left in between. CDR3 coding DNA: TGTGCCAGCAGGCGTTATATCGGAATCCAAGAGACCCAGTACTTC. Translating gives CASRRYIGIQETQYF.

This clonotype appeared many times. The chain employs TRBV24-1 and TRBJ2-1; tentatively, D is TRBD2 (6 bases). Trimming took 5 bases from V and 9 from J, leaving 13 bases between them. The CDR3 is 13 amino acids. Germline CDR1 is KGHDR and CDR2 is SFDVKD. CDR3 coding DNA: TGTGCCACCAGTGCCCCGGGAGAAAGTGAGCAGTTCTTC. Translated, it gives CATSAPGESEQFF.

This clonotype came up many times. This rearrangement joins TRBV20-1 to TRBJ2-3; 12 bases line up with TRBD2. Unmatched junction bases numbered 13, after V lost 3 bases and J lost 3 bases. The CDR3 sequence is 18 residues long. CDR1 DFQATT and CDR2 SNEGSKA come from the germline V gene (reference sequence). The CDR3 protein is CSASSPSTSGGQTDTQYF. The CDR3 bases are TGCAGTGCTAGTAGCCCCTCCACTAGCGGGGGGCAGACAGATACGCAGTATTTT.

This clonotype was seen many times. The CDR3 region has the DNA TGCAGTGCTATTGGTGGGAGGGCCTTCACAGATACGCAGTATTTT. As protein: CSAIGGRAFTDTQYF. The chain carries TRBV20-1 and TRBJ2-3, with 7 bases aligning to TRBD2. The germline CDR1 and CDR2 sequences are DFQATT and SNEGSKA (reference sequence). This CDR3 is 15 amino acids long. With V trimmed by 4 bases and J by 2 bases, 9 bases remained unmatched.

This clonotype appeared many times. V and J are TRBV6-5 and TRBJ2-3, with TRBD2 matching 13 bases. This CDR3 is 16 amino acids long. The J segment lost 2 bases and the V segment lost 6 bases, leaving 5 bases of the junction unmatched. Germline CDR1 reads MNHEY; CDR2 reads SVGAGI. The CDR3 DNA sequence: TGTGCCAGCAGACCCGGGACTAGCGGGAACACAGATACGCAGTATTTT. Amino acid sequence: CASRPGTSGNTDTQYF.

The count of this clonotype is one. Sequence at one end of the junction differs from germline and may be a read error. This chain joins TRBV7-2 and TRBJ2-4; D is perhaps TRBD1 (6 bases). Germline V gives CDR1 SGHTA, CDR2 FQGNSA. CDR3 length: 13 residues. CDR3 region: CAGSVDRKNIQYF. Written as DNA, the CDR3 is TGTGCCGGCAGCGTCGACAGGAAAAACATTCAGTACTTC.

This clonotype was seen repeatedly, ten times or more. The V call is TRBV12-3 or TRBV12-4, the J call TRBJ1-1; D unclear. This CDR3 is 13 amino acids long. V shed 3 bases and J shed 4 bases, with 9 bases lying between them. In DNA, the CDR3 is TGTGCCAGCAGTTTTGACGGGTCCACTGAAGCTTTCTTT. It specifies CASSFDGSTEAFF.

To note about this clonotype: This could be a read error, since a much larger clone is one nucleotide away. The CDR3 here is CASIRGTSRAGKLFF. CDR3 sequence (DNA): TGTGCCAGCATCCGGGGGACTAGCCGGGCCGGGAAGCTGTTTTTT. The chain recombines TRBV28 with TRBJ2-2; 9 bases are shared with TRBD2. The CDR3 consists of 15 residues. CDR1 and CDR2 from the germline V gene are MDHEN and SYDVKM.

This clonotype has ten or more counts. The V and J genes are TRBV2 and TRBJ2-1; D not certain. Germline V gene data show CDR1 as SNHLY and CDR2 as FYNNEI. Trimming shortened V by 4 bases and J by 10 bases, and 11 bases separated the two germline ends. The CDR3 is made up of 12 amino acids. The CDR3 DNA is TGTGCCAGCAGTGGGGATAGTAGCGAGCAGTTCTTC. Translating gives CASSGDSSEQFF.